This T cell receptor (beta chain) appears in the sequencing data of a study of CD8 T cells in Susac syndrome. After extraction with the RNeasy kit, about 0.5 to 1 ug of the RNA was reverse transcribed using random hexamers. The CDR3 of TCR beta was amplified by immunoSEQ multiplex PCR across 54 Vbeta and 13 Jbeta. TCRdb called the immunoSEQ multiplex PCR reads again in MiXCR, with one record for every CDR3 protein. Of about 210,000 distinct CDR3 sequences listed, nearly 97% were seen once; the top ten hold 0.085% to 0.095%. With 1 base removed from V and 8 bases from J, the gap between germline ends came to 14 bases. CDR3 length: 13 amino acids. Germline V gene data show CDR1 as GTSNPN and CDR2 as SVGIG (reference sequence). TEMRA cells underwent FACS enrichment and CD8+ and CD4+ T cells underwent negative isolation.

This sequence originates from a human donor with multiple sclerosis. Sequenced input: CD4+ T cells from PBMCs. The chain recombines TRBV30 with TRBJ1-2; D unresolved. The DNA of the CDR3 is TGTGCCTGGAGTGGGCGTGCGGCAGTCGGCTACACCTTC. This sequence encodes CAWSGRAAVGYTF.